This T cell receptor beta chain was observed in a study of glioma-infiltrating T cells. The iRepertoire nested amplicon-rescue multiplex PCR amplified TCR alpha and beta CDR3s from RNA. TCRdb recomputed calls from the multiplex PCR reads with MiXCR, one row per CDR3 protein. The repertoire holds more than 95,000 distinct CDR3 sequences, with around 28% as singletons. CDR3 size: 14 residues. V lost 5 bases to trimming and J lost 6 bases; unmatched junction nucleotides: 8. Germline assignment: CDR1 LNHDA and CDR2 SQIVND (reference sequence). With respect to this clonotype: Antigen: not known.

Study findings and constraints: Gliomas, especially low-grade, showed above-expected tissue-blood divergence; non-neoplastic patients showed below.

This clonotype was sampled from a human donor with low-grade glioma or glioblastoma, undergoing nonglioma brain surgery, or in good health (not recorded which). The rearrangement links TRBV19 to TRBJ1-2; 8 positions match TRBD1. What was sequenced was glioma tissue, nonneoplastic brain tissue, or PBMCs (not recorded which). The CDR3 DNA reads TGTGCCAGTAGTCCGGACAGGGCCGCGGATGGCTACACCTTC. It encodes CASSPDRAADGYTF.